The next 22 T cell receptor beta chains were all read from a single sample in a study of regulatory T cells in long-lasting Graves disease. The authors built TCR beta libraries using iRepertoire HTBI primers and Arm-PCR of CDR3 regions. From the multiplex PCR reads, TCRdb called clonotypes with MiXCR, one entry per CDR3 protein. The sample lists roughly 470,000 distinct CDR3 sequences, less than 25% occurring once. Time point defined: persistent/refractory GD, antithyroid drugs over 5 years with positive TRAb. There was RNA extracted from PBMCs, and the TCR library was made from it. The source material was peripheral blood mononuclear cells (PBMCs), sampled when the disease was refractory, from a patient treated with antithyroid drugs. Receptor source: a female donor with Graves disease.

The V call is TRBV20-1, the J call TRBJ1-1, with D unclear. This CDR3 has 15 residues. The germline CDR1 and CDR2 sequences are DFQATT and SNEGSKA (reference sequence). Trimming shortened V by 6 bases and J by 5 bases, and 22 bases separated the two germline ends. The CDR3 region has the DNA TGCAGTGCCTCCCCCTCGGAGGGCGCGGGAACTGAAGCTTTCTTT. The encoded protein is CSASPSEGAGTEAFF.

The chain links TRBV18 to TRBJ2-7; a weak D match, TRBD1 (5 bases). CDR3 length: 13 amino acids. Germline CDR1 KGHSH, CDR2 LQKENI. Trimming took off 3 bases at V and 5 bases at J, with 11 bases between the two ends. This CDR3 reads CASSPGQTHEQYF. The CDR3 DNA reads as TGTGCCAGCTCACCGGGGCAGACCCACGAGCAGTACTTC. Together with reference TRBV18 and TRBJ2-7, the CDR3 gives the full variable domain: NAGVMQNPRHLVRRRGQEARLRCSPMKGHSHVYWYRQLPEEGLKFMVYLQKENIIDESGMPKERFSAEFPKEGPSILRIQQVVRGDSAAYFCASSPGQTHEQYFGPGTRLTVT.

The rearrangement uses TRBV4-2 and TRBJ1-2; D is possibly TRBD1 (5 bases). Germline V gives CDR1 LGHNA, CDR2 YNFKEQ. This CDR3 is 16 amino acids long. Trimming shortened V by 0 bases and J by 2 bases, and 13 bases separated the two germline ends. CDR3 nucleotides: TGTGCCAGCAGCCAAGATCTCGCAGGGAGAAACTATGGCTACACCTTC. Translating gives CASSQDLAGRNYGYTF.

The CDR3 spells CASSRQGINSPLHF. CDR3 nucleotides: TGTGCCAGCAGTCGACAGGGGATCAATTCACCCCTCCACTTT. V is TRBV7-9 and J is TRBJ1-6, with 8 bases identical to TRBD1. Germline CDR1 reads SEHNR; CDR2 reads FQNEAQ (reference sequence). This CDR3 has 14 residues. The J segment lost 7 bases and the V segment lost 6 bases, leaving 5 bases of the junction unmatched.

This clonotype was found once. The J gene is TRBJ2-2, the V gene TRBV5-1; D could derive from TRBD1 or TRBD2 (5 bases each). The CDR3 totals 20 residues. Germline CDR1 is SGHRS and CDR2 is YFSETQ. The germline V and J ends were trimmed by 3 bases and 2 bases, with 26 bases remaining between them. CDR3 residues: CASSWVPGPPYGSNTGELFF. In DNA form, the CDR3 reads TGCGCCAGCAGCTGGGTACCGGGACCCCCTTATGGGAGTAACACCGGGGAGCTGTTTTTT.

The table lists this clonotype with many counts. The genes are TRBV6-1 and TRBJ1-2; perhaps TRBD1 as D (6 bases). This CDR3 region has 14 residues. Per germline, CDR1 MNHNS and CDR2 SASEGT. V was cut by 7 bases and J by 0 bases, with 12 bases left in between. This CDR3 is CASILQGPNYGYTF. The CDR3 region has the DNA TGTGCCAGCATTTTACAGGGACCTAACTATGGCTACACCTTC.

This chain uses TRBV20-1 with TRBJ2-7; a possible D gene is TRBD1 (6 bases). CDR1 and CDR2 from the germline V gene are DFQATT and SNEGSKA (reference sequence). This CDR3 spans 15 amino acids. V lost 3 bases, J lost 3 bases, and 18 bases lay in between. The CDR3 DNA is TGCAGTGCTAGTGGGCGGGCAGGGGCACGCTACGAGCAGTACTTC. This sequence encodes CSASGRAGARYEQYF.

This clonotype was recorded at least ten times. V usage is TRBV20-1 and J usage is TRBJ1-5, with no clear D. V was shortened by 0 bases and J by 0 bases, with 3 bases between the two germline ends. The CDR3 covers 13 residues. CDR1 is DFQATT, CDR2 SNEGSKA, per germline (reference sequence). This chain's CDR3 is CSARDYSNQPQHF. DNA for the CDR3: TGCAGTGCTAGAGATTATAGCAATCAGCCCCAGCATTTT.

J is TRBJ2-1 and V is TRBV2; TRBD2 matches at 9 bases. The CDR3 loop spans 16 amino acids. Germline loops: CDR1 SNHLY, CDR2 FYNNEI. The ends lost 2 bases at V and 6 bases at J; junction bases unmatched: 8. The CDR3 DNA follows: TGTGCCAGCAGTGAACCGAGGGGACTAGCTCCCAATGAGCAGTTCTTC. It encodes CASSEPRGLAPNEQFF. The full variable domain, in which reference TRBV2 and TRBJ2-1 provide the parts outside the CDR3, is EPEVTQTPSHQVTQMGQEVILRCVPISNHLYFYWYRQILGQKVEFLVSFYNNEISEKSEIFDDQFSVERPDGSNFTLKIRSTKLEDSAMYFCASSEPRGLAPNEQFFGPGTRLTVL.

This clonotype was detected ten times or more. The chain recombines TRBV2 with TRBJ1-5; D not resolved. From germline, CDR1 is SNHLY and CDR2 FYNNEI. The CDR3 extends over 14 amino acids. V was clipped by 5 bases and J by 7 bases, with 15 bases between them. The CDR3 sequence: CASSPTINTQPQHF. The CDR3 DNA is TGTGCCAGCAGTCCCACGATAAACACCCAGCCCCAGCATTTT.

This clonotype came up many times. The CDR3 coding sequence is TGTGCCAGCAGTTTAGCTGTAGGGGGAGGCACCGGGGAGCTGTTTTTT. Its protein is CASSLAVGGGTGELFF. This sequence joins TRBV12-3 or TRBV12-4 and TRBJ2-2, with D possibly called TRBD1 or TRBD2 (6 bases each). The CDR3 is 16 amino acids. Trimming stripped 0 bases from V and 4 bases from J, with 12 bases between.

This clonotype has at least ten counts. This chain uses TRBV12-3 or TRBV12-4 with TRBJ1-1; D gene ambiguous. Deletions cut 3 bases from V and 5 bases from J, with 13 bases between. The CDR3 has 14 amino acids. This CDR3 is CASSLRRVNTEAFF. As DNA, the CDR3 is TGTGCCAGCAGTTTGAGAAGGGTAAATACTGAAGCTTTCTTT.

This clonotype was recorded many times. V and J are TRBV12-3 or TRBV12-4 and TRBJ2-7; D is unclear. V shed 1 base and J shed 4 bases, with 8 bases lying between them. CDR3 length equals 13 residues. The DNA for the CDR3 is TGTGCCAGCAGTTTAGTGGGTCGTTACGAGCAGTACTTC. Translated, it gives CASSLVGRYEQYF.

The rearrangement uses TRBV20-1 and TRBJ1-2; 12 bases agree with TRBD1. Losses at the gene ends were 3 bases for V and 7 bases for J; bases not matched to a gene: 9. The CDR3 loop spans 15 amino acids. Germline loops: CDR1 DFQATT, CDR2 SNEGSKA (reference sequence). CDR3 residues: CSASVTGTGGAGYTF. In DNA, the CDR3 is TGCAGTGCTAGCGTAACCGGGACAGGGGGCGCTGGCTACACCTTC.

This clonotype was recorded a few times. The chain has TRBV30 and TRBJ1-1; D is unresolved. The length of the CDR3 is 15 residues. V was pared by 8 bases and J by 1 base, with 20 bases between. CDR1 GTSNPN and CDR2 SVGIG come from the germline V gene (reference sequence). CDR3 nucleotide sequence: TGTGCCCGACGGGTCTCCTCCACGTCGAACACTGAAGCTTTCTTT. This gives the protein CARRVSSTSNTEAFF.

This clonotype was observed at least ten times. The gene calls are TRBV5-1 and TRBJ1-1; D is perhaps TRBD1 (6 bases). Per the germline V gene, CDR1 is SGHRS and CDR2 is YFSETQ. The CDR3 runs to 14 residues. The germline V and J ends were trimmed by 0 bases and 4 bases, with 10 bases remaining between them. CDR3 protein: CASSLVQGSTEAFF. For the CDR3, the DNA is TGCGCCAGCAGCTTGGTCCAGGGGTCCACTGAAGCTTTCTTT.

On this clonotype itself: An end of the junction does not agree with germline; a read error may underlie this. The chain couples TRBV7-2 to TRBJ1-3; no reliable D call. The CDR3 sequence is 15 residues long. Germline lookup yields CDR1 SGHTA and CDR2 FQGNSA. Written as DNA, the CDR3 is TGTGCCAGCAGCTTAGACCTAAACTCTGGAGACACCATATATTTT. As protein: CASSLDLNSGDTIYF.

Only a few counts were recorded for this clonotype. V gene TRBV3-1 combines with J gene TRBJ1-3; the D gene is possibly TRBD1 (5 bases). Trimming cost V 1 base and J 1 base, with 5 bases left between them. This CDR3 has 14 amino acids. The germline V gene has CDR1 LGHDT and CDR2 YNNKEL (reference sequence). Written as DNA, the CDR3 is TGTGCCAGCAGCCAAGGGACATCTGGAAACACCATATATTTT. Its translation: CASSQGTSGNTIYF.

As to this clonotype: A much larger clone is a single base away; this may be a read error. The chain joins TRBV29-1 to TRBJ2-5; perhaps TRBD1 as D (5 bases). The CDR3 sequence is 12 residues long. Germline assignment: CDR1 SQVTM and CDR2 ANQGSEA. The germline V and J ends were trimmed by 7 bases and 5 bases, with 14 bases remaining between them. This chain's CDR3 is CSADEGAETQYF. The CDR3 region has the DNA TGCAGCGCTGATGAAGGGGCCGAGACCCAGTACTTC. Filled out from reference TRBV29-1 and TRBJ2-5, the complete variable domain reads SAVISQKPSRDICQRGTSLTIQCQVDSQVTMMFWYRQQPGQSLTLIATANQGSEATYESGFVIDKFPISRPNLTFSTLTVSNMSPEDSSIYLCSADEGAETQYFGPGTRLLVL.

This clonotype was detected many times. The chain is built from TRBV11-2 and TRBJ2-7, with 11 bases identical to TRBD2. Germline V gives CDR1 SGHAT, CDR2 FQNNGV. CDR3 length equals 15 residues. Losses at the gene ends were 1 base for V and 4 bases for J; bases not matched to a gene: 3. The CDR3 here is CASSLVRTSGYEQYF. The CDR3 nucleotides are TGTGCCAGCAGCTTAGTAAGGACTAGCGGGTACGAGCAGTACTTC.

This clonotype was seen repeatedly, ten times or more. This rearrangement joins TRBV18 to TRBJ2-4; D unclear. The CDR3 spans 13 residues. The germline CDR1 and CDR2 sequences are KGHSH and LQKENI. V gave up 0 bases and J gave up 2 bases, with 2 bases separating them. The CDR3 DNA sequence: TGTGCCAGCTCACCACCCCCCAAAAACATTCAGTACTTC. Protein sequence: CASSPPPKNIQYF.

This clonotype was picked up many times. The J gene is TRBJ2-2, the V gene TRBV7-2; 7 nucleotides align to TRBD2. The ends lost 1 base at V and 0 bases at J; junction bases unmatched: 2. CDR3 size: 16 residues. Germline-derived CDR1 and CDR2 are SGHTA and FQGNSA. The CDR3 nucleotides read TGTGCCAGCAGCTTAGTTGCGGGGGCGAACACCGGGGAGCTGTTTTTT. This encodes CASSLVAGANTGELFF.